Shown below are 14 T cell receptor beta chains from a single sample sequenced in a study of blood T cell repertoires in COVID-19 (dated by TCRdb to 2020 to 2022). Library preparation employed the immunoSEQ multiplex PCR assay. TCRdb retrieved this table from immuneACCESS and kept in-frame rearrangements only. Not all clones are present; in checked studies, unresolved V genes account for under half, and no reason is known for the remainder. The sample table records around 220,000 clones; approximately 90% of these occur just once. Approximately 2% of the sample belongs to the ten largest clones. The specimen sequenced was PBMCs or T cells enriched from blood (not recorded which). These receptors originate from a woman aged 18-29 years who had recovered from COVID-19.

In this sample, this clone turned up a few times. CDR3 sequence reads: CASSLSDRGADTQYF. CDR3 in DNA: TGTGCCAGCAGTTTATCGGACAGGGGCGCAGATACGCAGTATTTT. This chain connects TRBV28 to TRBJ2-3; 9 nucleotides line up with TRBD1. The junction had 3 bases not matched to a gene; V was cut back by 1 base and J by 4 bases. CDR1 is MDHEN and CDR2 is SYDVKM in the germline V gene. The length of the CDR3 is 15 residues. Complete variable domain (other parts from reference TRBV28 and TRBJ2-3): DVKVTQSSRYLVKRTGEKVFLECVQDMDHENMFWYRQDPGLGLRLIYFSYDVKMKEKGDIPEGYSVSREKKERFSLILESASTNQTSMYLCASSLSDRGADTQYFGPGTRLTVL.

The rearrangement joins TRBV28 to TRBJ2-3; the D is unclear. The V gene's germline CDR1 is MDHEN and CDR2 SYDVKM. The V and J ends lost 5 bases and 1 base respectively, with 7 bases between them. CDR3 length: 13 amino acids. CDR3 loop: CASSATGTDTQYF. The CDR3 DNA sequence: TGTGCCAGCAGTGCCACAGGCACAGATACGCAGTATTTT.

The chain has TRBV19 and TRBJ2-7, with 8 positions matching TRBD1. With V trimmed by 4 bases and J by 0 bases, 8 bases remained unmatched. CDR1 and CDR2 (germline): LNHDA, SQIVND (reference sequence). CDR3 length: 16 amino acids. This CDR3 is CASSRTAGTGSYEQYF. CDR3 DNA sequence: TGTGCCAGTAGTAGGACAGCCGGGACAGGCTCCTACGAGCAGTACTTC.

The CDR3: CASSYNRYYEQYF. Written as DNA, the CDR3 is TGTGCCAGCAGTTATAACAGATACTACGAGCAGTACTTC. The J gene is TRBJ2-7, the V gene TRBV6-5; D call uncertain. Germline CDR1 and CDR2: MNHEY and SVGAGI. The CDR3 has 13 residues. V lost 3 bases and J 3 bases, leaving 9 bases between the germline ends.

The chain links TRBV10-1 to TRBJ2-5; a possible D gene is TRBD1 (6 bases). This CDR3 has 13 residues. Germline CDR1 is WNHNN and CDR2 is SYGVQD (reference sequence). V was clipped by 5 bases and J by 0 bases, with 7 bases between them. The CDR3 coding sequence is TGCGCCAGCAGTACAGGGAACCAAGAGACCCAGTACTTC. This codes for CASSTGNQETQYF.

The chain carries TRBV6-5 and TRBJ1-2; 10 bases line up with TRBD1. In germline, CDR1 is MNHEY, CDR2 SVGAGI. Germline trimming cut 4 bases from V and 7 bases from J; bases unmatched to any gene: 6. The CDR3 contains 14 residues. DNA for the CDR3: TGTGCCAGCAGTTGGGACAGGGGAGAGGTTGGCTACACCTTC. This translates into CASSWDRGEVGYTF.

V is TRBV29-1 and J is TRBJ1-2; 8 bases map to TRBD1. This CDR3 has 15 residues. After removal of 6 bases from V and 3 bases from J, the junction contained 12 bases not matched to a gene. Per germline, CDR1 SQVTM and CDR2 ANQGSEA. Here the CDR3 reads CSVRGVQTGDYGYTF. The CDR3 DNA sequence: TGCAGCGTGAGGGGGGTTCAGACAGGGGACTATGGCTACACCTTC.

The V and J genes are TRBV20-1 and TRBJ2-2; a possible D gene is TRBD1 (6 bases). This CDR3 is built from 14 residues. CDR1 is DFQATT and CDR2 is SNEGSKA in the germline V gene (reference sequence). V gave up 3 bases and J gave up 6 bases, with 14 bases separating them. In DNA form, the CDR3 reads TGCAGTGCTAGTAGGACAGTGGCTGCCGGGGAGCTGTTTTTT. Translated: CSASRTVAAGELFF.

The chain has TRBV24-1 and TRBJ2-3; D is perhaps TRBD2 (6 bases). Trimming removed 5 bases at V and 14 bases at J, with 19 bases between. Germline lookup yields CDR1 KGHDR and CDR2 SFDVKD. This CDR3 has 13 residues. The CDR3 protein is CATSGEGGLSPYF. DNA of the CDR3: TGTGCCACCAGTGGAGAGGGAGGTCTAAGTCCGTATTTT.

This sequence joins TRBV2 and TRBJ2-7; 9 bases map to TRBD1. The V gene end was trimmed by 6 bases and the J gene end by 4 bases; junction bases not matched to a gene: 7. The length of the CDR3 is 14 residues. CDR1 is SNHLY, CDR2 FYNNEI, per germline. CDR3 region: CASSKTGGGYEQYF. CDR3 DNA sequence: TGTGCCAGCAGCAAGACAGGGGGTGGATACGAGCAGTACTTC.

This sequence joins TRBV19 and TRBJ2-7, with D tentatively TRBD1 (6 bases). The CDR3 is 14 residues long. CDR1 is LNHDA, CDR2 SQIVND, per germline (reference sequence). Deletions cut 4 bases from V and 2 bases from J, with 12 bases between. CDR3 loop: CASSTKWTAYEQYF. The CDR3 DNA follows: TGTGCCAGTAGTACCAAATGGACAGCCTACGAGCAGTACTTC.

J is TRBJ2-3 and V is TRBV7-6; D is ambiguous. The germline V gene encodes CDR1 SGHVS and CDR2 FNYEAQ. Trimming removed 4 bases at V and 1 base at J, with 12 bases between. This CDR3 is 15 amino acids long. The CDR3 nucleotides read TGTGCCAGCAGCTCCAGACTGACTCGCACAGATACGCAGTATTTT. Amino acid sequence: CASSSRLTRTDTQYF.

V usage is TRBV19 and J usage is TRBJ1-6, with D maybe TRBD1 (5 bases). Germline lookup yields CDR1 LNHDA and CDR2 SQIVND (reference sequence). Trimming took 0 bases from V and 9 from J, leaving 15 bases between them. CDR3 length: 16 amino acids. DNA of the CDR3: TGTGCCAGTAGTATAGATGGGGCGTCTGGGCGTTCACCCCTCCACTTT. Protein sequence: CASSIDGASGRSPLHF. Full variable domain (missing parts from reference TRBV19 and TRBJ1-6): DGGITQSPKYLFRKEGQNVTLSCEQNLNHDAMYWYRQDPGQGLRLIYYSQIVNDFQKGDIAEGYSVSREKKESFPLTVTSAQKNPTAFYLCASSIDGASGRSPLHFGNGTRLTVT.

The genes are TRBV19 and TRBJ1-1, with a tentative D call TRBD1 (5 bases). The germline CDR1 and CDR2 sequences are LNHDA and SQIVND (reference sequence). Trimming shortened V by 8 bases and J by 7 bases, and 20 bases separated the two germline ends. CDR3 length: 14 amino acids. In DNA form, the CDR3 reads TGTGCCAGTTCCGACAATCAGGGTGTAGATGAAGCTTTCTTT. Encoded protein: CASSDNQGVDEAFF. The whole variable domain, filled in from reference TRBV19 and TRBJ1-1, reads DGGITQSPKYLFRKEGQNVTLSCEQNLNHDAMYWYRQDPGQGLRLIYYSQIVNDFQKGDIAEGYSVSREKKESFPLTVTSAQKNPTAFYLCASSDNQGVDEAFFGQGTRLTVV.